The source of this T cell receptor beta chain is a study of shared clonotypes between healthy human individuals. Study-wide results and limits: Rarefaction showed sorted-subset sequencing was incomplete despite large depth. A reduction in generation probabilities was seen for non-shared clonotypes relative to those shared by all four donors.

The germline V and J ends were trimmed by 2 bases and 3 bases, with 13 bases remaining between them. Germline-derived CDR1 and CDR2 are MDHEN and SYDVKM. The CDR3 sequence is 15 residues long. Sequencing was performed with immunoSEQ multiplex PCR; in TCRdb, only in-frame clones are kept and a portion is missing. The sample has about 2 million clones; about 95% are singletons. Of note for this clone: The antigen remains unidentified.

Positively selected for CCR7, the CD45RO-negative cells used as naive CD8 cells excluded terminally differentiated effector memory CD45RA+ cells. This clonotype was obtained from a young man in good health. Material: naive CD8+ T cells sorted from blood. V and J are TRBV28 and TRBJ2-5; no definite D call. The CDR3 loop reads CASSLGPDPEETQYF. As DNA, the CDR3 is TGTGCCAGCAGTTTAGGGCCCGACCCCGAAGAGACCCAGTACTTC.